Listed below are T cell receptor beta chains from one sample, sequenced in a study of T cell responses to AZD1222 COVID-19 vaccine. Some clones are missing from TCRdb's copy, which holds only in-frame ones; the method was immunoSEQ multiplex PCR. The data contain 50,000 or so clones, roughly 90% of them seen just once; the ten biggest clones take up about 5.4%. Specimen: peripheral blood, collected 28 days after the second AZD1222 dose. All receptors come from an adult who received the AZD1222 COVID-19 vaccine. Each CDR3 is given with its conserved first and last residue. D genes are given only for firm matches. Clone size appears in some rows only: once, few, many, or a class for an expanded clone.

J gene | clone size | D gene | V gene | CDR3 DNA | CDR3 protein
TRBJ2-7 | . | TRBD2 | TRBV7-9 | TGTGCCAGCAGCTCAGAGCGGGGGAGGTACGAGCAGTACTTC | CASSSERGRYEQYF
TRBJ1-1 | . | . | TRBV16 | TGTGCCAGCAGCCAAAGACAGGACTCGAACACTGAAGCTTTCTTT | CASSQRQDSNTEAFF
TRBJ2-7 | medium-sized | TRBD1 | TRBV5-1 | TGCGCCAGCAGTGCCCACCAGGGGGCTTACGAGCAGTACTTC | CASSAHQGAYEQYF
TRBJ1-2 | . | TRBD1 | TRBV9 | TGTGCCAGCAGCGTAGATGGGGACAGGCCATACTTC | CASSVDGDRPYF
TRBJ2-3 | . | TRBD2 | TRBV7-9 | TGTGGTAGCGGGGGGCACACAGATACGCAGTATTTT | CGSGGHTDTQYF
TRBJ2-3 | once | . | TRBV27 | TGTGCCAGCAGGGCTCATTGGGCGGGGGCTACGCAGTATTTT | CASRAHWAGATQYF
TRBJ2-7 | . | . | TRBV19 | TGTGCCAGTAGTCCCTGGGCGGGTGACGCCTACGAGCAGTACTTC | CASSPWAGDAYEQYF
TRBJ2-7 | few | . | TRBV27 | TGTGCCAGCAGGGACACCTCCTACGAGCAGTACTTC | CASRDTSYEQYF
TRBJ2-3 | . | TRBD2 | TRBV5-4 | TGTGCCAGCAGCATCTTAGCGGGGGCAGAAGATACGCAGTATTTT | CASSILAGAEDTQYF
TRBJ2-3 | . | . | TRBV5-1 | TGCGTCCTGGATTGCACAGATACGCAGTATTTT | CVLDCTDTQYF
TRBJ2-2 | . | TRBD1 | TRBV24-1 | TGTGCCACCAGTGATCGGGACAGGGGAATCTCCGGGGAGCTGTTTTTT | CATSDRDRGISGELFF
TRBJ2-1 | . | TRBD2 | TRBV7-9 | TGTGCCAGCAGCGCCATCCCCGGGGCTAGCGGGAGAGAAGTCGATGAGCAGTTCTTC | CASSAIPGASGREVDEQFF
TRBJ2-7 | . | TRBD2 | TRBV4-2 | TGTGCCAGCAGCCCCCTGGGACTAGCGGGCCGTGACTCCTACGAGCAGTACTTC | CASSPLGLAGRDSYEQYF
TRBJ2-7 | . | . | TRBV28 | TGTGCCAGCAGTACGCCCGGGCCCGGAAACGAGCAGTACTTC | CASSTPGPGNEQYF
TRBJ1-2 | few | TRBD1 | TRBV2 | TGTGCCAGCATTCTTGCAGGGGGTTTTCAGGGGCTACTTCGCGGCTACACCTTC | CASILAGGFQGLLRGYTF